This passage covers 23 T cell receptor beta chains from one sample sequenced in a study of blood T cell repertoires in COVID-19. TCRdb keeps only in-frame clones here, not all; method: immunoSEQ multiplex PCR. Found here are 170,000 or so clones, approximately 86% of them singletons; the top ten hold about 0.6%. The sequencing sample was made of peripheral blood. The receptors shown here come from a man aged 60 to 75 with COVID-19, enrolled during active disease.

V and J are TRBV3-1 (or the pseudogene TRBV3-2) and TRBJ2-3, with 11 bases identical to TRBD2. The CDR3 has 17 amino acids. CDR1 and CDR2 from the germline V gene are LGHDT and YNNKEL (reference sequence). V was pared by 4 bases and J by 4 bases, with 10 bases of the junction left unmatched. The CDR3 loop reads CASSLSRTSGWADTQYF. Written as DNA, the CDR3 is TGTGCCAGCAGCCTTTCCAGGACTAGCGGGTGGGCAGATACGCAGTATTTT.

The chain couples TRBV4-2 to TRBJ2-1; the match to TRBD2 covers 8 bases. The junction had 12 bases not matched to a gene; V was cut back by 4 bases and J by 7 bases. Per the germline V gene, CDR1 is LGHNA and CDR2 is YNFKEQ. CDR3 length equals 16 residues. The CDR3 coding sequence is TGTGCCAGCAGCCTCGATCTCGGGGGGGCCAAAAATGAGCAGTTCTTC. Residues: CASSLDLGGAKNEQFF.

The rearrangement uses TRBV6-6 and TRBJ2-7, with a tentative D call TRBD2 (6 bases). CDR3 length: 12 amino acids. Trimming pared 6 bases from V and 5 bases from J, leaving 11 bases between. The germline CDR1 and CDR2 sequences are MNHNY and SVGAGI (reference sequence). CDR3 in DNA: TGTGCCAGCAGCAGACTAGTCGACGAGCAGTACTTC. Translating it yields CASSRLVDEQYF.

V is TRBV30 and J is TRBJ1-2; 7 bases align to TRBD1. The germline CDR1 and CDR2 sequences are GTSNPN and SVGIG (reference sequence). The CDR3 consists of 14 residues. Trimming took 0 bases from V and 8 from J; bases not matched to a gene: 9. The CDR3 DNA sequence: TGTGCCTGGAGTGTGCAGGGGGGCCTTGACGGCTACACCTTC. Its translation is CAWSVQGGLDGYTF.

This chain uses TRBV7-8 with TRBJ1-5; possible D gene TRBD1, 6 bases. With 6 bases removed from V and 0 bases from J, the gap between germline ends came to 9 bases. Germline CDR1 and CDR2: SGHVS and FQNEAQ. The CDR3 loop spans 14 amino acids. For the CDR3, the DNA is TGTGCCAGCAGACAGGGTAATAGCAATCAGCCCCAGCATTTT. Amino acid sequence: CASRQGNSNQPQHF.

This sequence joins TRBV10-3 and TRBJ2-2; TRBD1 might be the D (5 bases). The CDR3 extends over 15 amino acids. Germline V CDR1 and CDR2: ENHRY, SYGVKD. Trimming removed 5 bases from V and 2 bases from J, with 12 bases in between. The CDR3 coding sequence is TGTGCCATCAGTACTTCTGGGGCAAACACCGGGGAGCTGTTTTTT. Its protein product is CAISTSGANTGELFF.

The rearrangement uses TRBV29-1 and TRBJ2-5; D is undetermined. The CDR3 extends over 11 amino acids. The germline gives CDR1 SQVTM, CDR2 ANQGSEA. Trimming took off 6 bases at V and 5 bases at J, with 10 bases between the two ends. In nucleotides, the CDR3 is TGCAGCGTCCTTTTTTCGGAGACCCAGTACTTC. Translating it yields CSVLFSETQYF. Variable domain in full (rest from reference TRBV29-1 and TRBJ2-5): SAVISQKPSRDICQRGTSLTIQCQVDSQVTMMFWYRQQPGQSLTLIATANQGSEATYESGFVIDKFPISRPNLTFSTLTVSNMSPEDSSIYLCSVLFSETQYFGPGTRLLVL.

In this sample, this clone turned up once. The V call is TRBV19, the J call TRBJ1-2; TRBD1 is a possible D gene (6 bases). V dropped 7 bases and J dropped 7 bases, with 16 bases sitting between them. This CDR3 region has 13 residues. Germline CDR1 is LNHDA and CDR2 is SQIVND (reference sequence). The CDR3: CASTPRGARGYTF. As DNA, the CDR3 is TGTGCCAGTACCCCCCGGGGGGCTCGTGGCTACACCTTC.

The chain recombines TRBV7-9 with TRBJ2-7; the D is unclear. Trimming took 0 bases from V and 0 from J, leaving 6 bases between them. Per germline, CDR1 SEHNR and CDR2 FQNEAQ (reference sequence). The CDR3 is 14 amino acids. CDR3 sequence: CASSLADSSYEQYF. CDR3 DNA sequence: TGTGCCAGCAGCTTAGCAGATAGCTCCTACGAGCAGTACTTC.

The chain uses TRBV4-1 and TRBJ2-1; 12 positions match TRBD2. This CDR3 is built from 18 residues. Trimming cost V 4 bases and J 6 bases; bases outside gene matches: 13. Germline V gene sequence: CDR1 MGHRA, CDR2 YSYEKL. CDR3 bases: TGCGCCAGCAGCCCCCCCTCCCCTCTAGCGGGGGGGCCCAATGAGCAGTTCTTC. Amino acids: CASSPPSPLAGGPNEQFF.

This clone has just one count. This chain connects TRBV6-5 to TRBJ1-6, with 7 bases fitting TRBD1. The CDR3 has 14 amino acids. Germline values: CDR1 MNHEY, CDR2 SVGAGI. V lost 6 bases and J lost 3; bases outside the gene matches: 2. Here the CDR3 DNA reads TGTGCCAGCAGGCGGGACAGCTATAATTCACCCCTCCACTTT. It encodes CASRRDSYNSPLHF.

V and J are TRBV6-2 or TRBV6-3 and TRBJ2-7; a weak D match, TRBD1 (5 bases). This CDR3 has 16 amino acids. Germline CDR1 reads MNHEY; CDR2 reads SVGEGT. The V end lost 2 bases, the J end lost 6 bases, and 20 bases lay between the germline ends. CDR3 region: CASSYLSARWGFEQYF. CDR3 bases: TGTGCCAGCAGTTACCTTTCGGCACGCTGGGGCTTCGAGCAGTACTTC.

Written as DNA, the CDR3 is TGTGCCAGCAGTCCACCCCCCACTAGCGGGCGATACACAGATACGCAGTATTTT. It is translated as CASSPPPTSGRYTDTQYF. V and J are TRBV27 and TRBJ2-3; 9 positions match TRBD2. Germline lookup yields CDR1 MNHEY and CDR2 SMNVEV (reference sequence). This CDR3 spans 18 amino acids. Losses at the gene ends were 5 bases for V and 2 bases for J; bases not matched to a gene: 14.

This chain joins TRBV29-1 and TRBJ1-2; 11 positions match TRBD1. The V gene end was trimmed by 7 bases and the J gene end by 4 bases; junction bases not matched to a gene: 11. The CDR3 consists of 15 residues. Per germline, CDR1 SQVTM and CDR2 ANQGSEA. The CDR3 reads CSAAEDRGHSYGYTF. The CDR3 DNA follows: TGCAGCGCCGCCGAGGACAGGGGGCATAGCTATGGCTACACCTTC.

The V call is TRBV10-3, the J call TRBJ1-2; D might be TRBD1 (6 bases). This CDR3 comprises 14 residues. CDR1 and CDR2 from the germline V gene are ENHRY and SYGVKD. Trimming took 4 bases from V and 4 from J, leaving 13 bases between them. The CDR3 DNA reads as TGTGCCATCAGTGGCAGCCAGGGGATCTATGGCTACACCTTC. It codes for CAISGSQGIYGYTF.

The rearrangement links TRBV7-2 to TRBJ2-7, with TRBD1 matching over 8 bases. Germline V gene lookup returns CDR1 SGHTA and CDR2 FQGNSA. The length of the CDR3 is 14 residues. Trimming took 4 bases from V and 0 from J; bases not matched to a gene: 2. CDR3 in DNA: TGTGCCAGCAGCTGGGACAGGAGCTCCTACGAGCAGTACTTC. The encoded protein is CASSWDRSSYEQYF.

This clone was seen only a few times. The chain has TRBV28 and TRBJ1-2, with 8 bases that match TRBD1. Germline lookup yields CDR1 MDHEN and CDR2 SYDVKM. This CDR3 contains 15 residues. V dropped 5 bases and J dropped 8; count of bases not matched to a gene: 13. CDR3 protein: CASSPRRTGREGYTF. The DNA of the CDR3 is TGTGCCAGCAGTCCAAGGAGGACAGGGAGGGAGGGCTACACCTTC.

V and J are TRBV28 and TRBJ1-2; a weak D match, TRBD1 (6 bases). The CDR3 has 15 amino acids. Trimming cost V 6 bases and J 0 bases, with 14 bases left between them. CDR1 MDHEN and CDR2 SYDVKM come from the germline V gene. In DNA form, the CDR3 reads TGTGCCAGCAGCCTTACAGGGTCCCCTAACTATGGCTACACCTTC. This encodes CASSLTGSPNYGYTF.

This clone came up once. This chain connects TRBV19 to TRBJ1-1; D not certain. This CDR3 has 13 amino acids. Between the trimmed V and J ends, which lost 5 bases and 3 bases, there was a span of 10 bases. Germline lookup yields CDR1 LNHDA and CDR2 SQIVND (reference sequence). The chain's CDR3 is CASSSLGYTEAFF. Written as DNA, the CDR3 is TGTGCCAGTAGTTCGCTGGGCTACACTGAAGCTTTCTTT.

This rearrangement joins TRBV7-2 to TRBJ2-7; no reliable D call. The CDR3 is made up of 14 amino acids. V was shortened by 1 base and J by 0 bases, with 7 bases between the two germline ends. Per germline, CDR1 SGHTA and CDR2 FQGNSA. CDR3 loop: CASSLEHSSYEQYF. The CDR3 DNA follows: TGTGCCAGCAGCTTAGAACATTCCTCCTACGAGCAGTACTTC.

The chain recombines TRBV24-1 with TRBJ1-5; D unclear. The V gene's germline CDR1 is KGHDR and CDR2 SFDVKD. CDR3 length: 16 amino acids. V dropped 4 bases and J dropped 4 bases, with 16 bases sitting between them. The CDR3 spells CATSDSSAGPNQPQHF. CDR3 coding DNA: TGTGCCACCAGTGACTCCTCGGCAGGTCCTAATCAGCCCCAGCATTTT.

The CDR3 is CAISGAGTGDEQYF. The CDR3 DNA follows: TGTGCCATCAGTGGCGCGGGAACAGGGGACGAGCAGTACTTC. The chain uses TRBV10-3 and TRBJ2-7; TRBD1 might be the D (7 bases). Germline loops: CDR1 ENHRY, CDR2 SYGVKD. Trimming shortened V by 4 bases and J by 5 bases, and 15 bases separated the two germline ends. CDR3 length equals 14 residues.

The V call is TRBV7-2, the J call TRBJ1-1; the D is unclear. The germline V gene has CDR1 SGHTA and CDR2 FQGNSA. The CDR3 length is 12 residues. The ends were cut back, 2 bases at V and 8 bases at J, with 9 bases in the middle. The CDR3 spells CASSLRSGEAFF. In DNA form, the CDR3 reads TGTGCCAGCAGCTTACGGTCGGGGGAAGCTTTCTTT.